The 24 T cell receptor beta chains below all came from one sample that was sequenced in a study of blood T cell repertoires in COVID-19. Repertoires were generated with immunoSEQ multiplex PCR, while TCRdb's copy carries only in-frame clones and drops some. The sample consists of about 220,000 clones, roughly 85% of them appearing once. Source material: peripheral blood. Receptors originate from a woman between 65 and 79 years old with COVID-19, enrolled during active disease.

This clone was picked up a small number of times. The chain recombines TRBV9 with TRBJ2-5; D gene unclear. CDR3 length equals 13 residues. Trimming cost V 2 bases and J 5 bases, with 10 bases left between them. CDR1 is SGDLS, CDR2 YYNGEE, per germline. The CDR3 loop reads CASSVEQMETQYF. DNA for the CDR3: TGTGCCAGCAGCGTCGAACAGATGGAGACCCAGTACTTC.

The genes are TRBV19 and TRBJ2-1, with 9 bases identical to TRBD2. CDR1 is LNHDA, CDR2 SQIVND, per germline (reference sequence). There are 15 residues in the CDR3. V dropped 6 bases and J dropped 5; count of bases not matched to a gene: 8. The CDR3 reads CASSPQRGANNEQFF. CDR3 DNA: TGTGCCAGTAGCCCACAGCGGGGGGCGAACAATGAGCAGTTCTTC.

The V call is TRBV7-3, the J call TRBJ1-2; perhaps TRBD1 as D (5 bases). Germline CDR1 and CDR2: SGHTA and FQGTGA. CDR3 length: 15 residues. V was pared by 5 bases and J by 5 bases, with 18 bases between. This chain's CDR3 is CASSPGRVGTYGYTF. The CDR3 DNA reads as TGTGCCAGCAGCCCCGGCCGGGTCGGGACTTATGGCTACACCTTC.

V usage is TRBV15 and J usage is TRBJ2-1, with unresolved D. Germline-derived CDR1 and CDR2 are LNHNV and YYDKDF (reference sequence). V was pared by 0 bases and J by 1 base, with 13 bases between. The CDR3 runs 17 residues. The CDR3 reads CATSRDQASDSYNEQFF. CDR3 nucleotide sequence: TGTGCCACCAGCAGAGATCAAGCGAGTGATTCCTACAATGAGCAGTTCTTC.

In DNA, the CDR3 is TGTGCCAGCAGCGCGACAGGGGATTCGTCTGGAAACACCATATATTTT. Residues: CASSATGDSSGNTIYF. V is TRBV9 and J is TRBJ1-3, with TRBD1 matching 8 bases. V dropped 3 bases and J dropped 1; count of bases not matched to a gene: 6. Per the germline V gene, CDR1 is SGDLS and CDR2 is YYNGEE. The CDR3 runs to 16 residues.

This clone was found a few times. The V call is TRBV6-2 or TRBV6-3, the J call TRBJ2-1, with a possible D match to TRBD2 (5 bases). V was pared by 5 bases and J by 9 bases, with 17 bases between. This CDR3 is 14 amino acids long. Per germline, CDR1 MNHEY and CDR2 SVGEGT. CDR3 bases: TGTGCCAGCAGTGCCGGCCCAGCTGGGAGTGAGCAGTTCTTC. As protein: CASSAGPAGSEQFF.

This clone was detected only a few times. The chain uses TRBV7-3 and TRBJ1-2; D ambiguous. Germline CDR1 SGHTA, CDR2 FQGTGA. Trimming cost V 5 bases and J 3 bases, with 10 bases left between them. The CDR3 has 13 amino acids. CDR3 sequence reads: CASSPTVDYGYTF. In nucleotides, the CDR3 is TGTGCCAGCAGCCCTACAGTGGACTATGGCTACACCTTC.

V usage is TRBV6-2 or TRBV6-3 and J usage is TRBJ2-7, with TRBD1 matching 9 bases. CDR1 and CDR2 (germline): MNHEY, SVGEGT. With V trimmed by 2 bases and J by 6 bases, 5 bases remained unmatched. This CDR3 is built from 14 residues. The CDR3 nucleotides are TGTGCCAGCAGTTACGGGACAGGGTCCGTCGAGCAGTACTTC. Residues: CASSYGTGSVEQYF.

The V and J genes are TRBV9 and TRBJ1-6; D might be TRBD1 (6 bases). This CDR3 comprises 16 residues. Trimming left V 0 bases short and J 4 bases short, with 11 bases between. Germline lookup yields CDR1 SGDLS and CDR2 YYNGEE. CDR3 in amino acids: CASSVAVGGYNSPLHF. DNA for the CDR3: TGTGCCAGCAGCGTAGCGGTAGGGGGATATAATTCACCCCTCCACTTT. Variable domain in full (rest from reference TRBV9 and TRBJ1-6): DSGVTQTPKHLITATGQRVTLRCSPRSGDLSVYWYQQSLDQGLQFLIQYYNGEERAKGNILERFSAQQFPDLHSELNLSSLELGDSALYFCASSVAVGGYNSPLHFGNGTRLTVT.

The V and J genes are TRBV4-3 and TRBJ1-6; D is uncertain. Germline CDR1 is LGHNA and CDR2 is YSLEER. Trimming removed 3 bases from V and 9 bases from J, with 21 bases in between. This CDR3 comprises 17 residues. The CDR3 nucleotides read TGCGCCAGCAGCCATCAACTGGAGGTTCAAGGGAGTTCACCCCTCCACTTT. Residues: CASSHQLEVQGSSPLHF.

This clone came up once. The chain is built from TRBV18 and TRBJ1-2, with TRBD1 matching 11 bases. Germline values: CDR1 KGHSH, CDR2 LQKENI. The junction had 14 bases not matched to a gene; V was cut back by 4 bases and J by 7 bases. The length of the CDR3 is 17 residues. The CDR3 region has the DNA TGTGCCAGCTCACTCCGGACAGGGGGCGAGGGTCTCACTGGCTACACCTTC. Translation gives CASSLRTGGEGLTGYTF.

J is TRBJ2-3 and V is TRBV5-6; D is unresolved. Germline V gene data show CDR1 as SGHDT and CDR2 as YYEEEE. This CDR3 comprises 15 residues. Deletions cut 4 bases from V and 0 bases from J, with 12 bases between. The CDR3 DNA reads TGTGCCAGCAGCCAGCTAGGTGCAAGCACAGATACGCAGTATTTT. As protein: CASSQLGASTDTQYF.

V is TRBV29-1 and J is TRBJ1-1, with D unclear. V lost 1 base, J lost 4 bases, and 10 bases lay in between. The CDR3 totals 13 residues. Germline V CDR1 and CDR2: SQVTM, ANQGSEA. CDR3 coding DNA: TGCAGCGTTGAAGCCCAGGCTGGCACTGAAGCTTTCTTT. Its protein is CSVEAQAGTEAFF.

This rearrangement joins TRBV29-1 to TRBJ2-1; 9 bases line up with TRBD1. Trimming cost V 7 bases and J 4 bases; bases outside gene matches: 5. In germline, CDR1 is SQVTM, CDR2 ANQGSEA. The CDR3 covers 13 residues. CDR3 coding DNA: TGCAGCGCTTGGGGGACAGGGTACAATGAGCAGTTCTTC. This gives the protein CSAWGTGYNEQFF.

V and J are TRBV5-6 and TRBJ2-2; TRBD1 matches 9 bases. Germline CDR1 and CDR2: SGHDT and YYEEEE. After removal of 4 bases from V and 2 bases from J, the junction contained 6 bases not matched to a gene. The CDR3 contains 16 residues. The CDR3 reads CASSRLGQGNTGELFF. The CDR3 bases are TGTGCCAGCAGCCGCCTGGGACAGGGCAACACCGGGGAGCTGTTTTTT.

In this sample, this clone turned up a few times. The gene calls are TRBV2 and TRBJ2-1; 9 bases match TRBD1. V was pared by 5 bases and J by 9 bases, with 11 bases of the junction left unmatched. Germline V CDR1 and CDR2: SNHLY, FYNNEI. The CDR3 has 15 residues. CDR3 coding DNA: TGTGCCAGCAGTCTACGGGACAGGGCGTCGTTTGAGCAGTTCTTC. This sequence encodes CASSLRDRASFEQFF.

This clone was observed a few times. The chain links TRBV25-1 to TRBJ2-7; TRBD1 might be the D (5 bases). Germline CDR1 and CDR2: MGHDK and SYGVNS. The CDR3 is 13 amino acids. This chain's CDR3 is CATEGQISYEQYF. For the CDR3, the DNA is TGTGCGACAGAAGGGCAGATCTCCTACGAGCAGTACTTC.

CDR3 protein: CASSLVGAHNTEAFF. The CDR3, as DNA: TGCGCCAGCAGCTTGGTTGGGGCCCACAACACTGAAGCTTTCTTT. V is TRBV5-1 and J is TRBJ1-1; tentative D call: TRBD1 (5 bases). V was cut by 0 bases and J by 2 bases, with 11 bases left in between. This CDR3 is built from 15 residues. CDR1 is SGHRS, CDR2 YFSETQ, per germline.

This chain connects TRBV5-1 to TRBJ2-7; possible D gene TRBD1, 5 bases. The V end lost 4 bases, the J end lost 0 bases, and 11 bases lay between the germline ends. The CDR3 loop spans 14 amino acids. The germline V gene encodes CDR1 SGHRS and CDR2 YFSETQ. The CDR3 sequence: CASSPLQVSYEQYF. In nucleotides, the CDR3 is TGCGCCAGCAGCCCCTTACAGGTCTCCTACGAGCAGTACTTC.

The chain combines TRBV5-6 with TRBJ1-4; perhaps TRBD1 as D (6 bases). Germline-derived CDR1 and CDR2 are SGHDT and YYEEEE. Trimming cost V 6 bases and J 2 bases, with 17 bases left between them. The CDR3 has 16 residues. The CDR3 DNA reads TGTGCCAGCACCTCGCTCAGGGGAGGGACTAATGAAAAACTGTTTTTT. Protein product: CASTSLRGGTNEKLFF.

The chain combines TRBV27 with TRBJ1-4, with D uncertain. This CDR3 comprises 13 residues. Deletions cut 1 base from V and 7 bases from J, with 7 bases between. The germline V gene has CDR1 MNHEY and CDR2 SMNVEV (reference sequence). The CDR3 region is CASSLLGGEKLFF. Here the CDR3 DNA reads TGTGCCAGCAGTTTATTAGGCGGTGAAAAACTGTTTTTT.

This chain links TRBV24-1 with TRBJ2-1; 8 bases fit TRBD2. V shed 8 bases and J 4 bases; nucleotides not matched to a gene: 18. CDR1 is KGHDR, CDR2 SFDVKD, per germline. The CDR3 has 18 residues. CDR3 nucleotide sequence: TGTGCCACCACCGCGACTAGCGAAGAGTGGTACCGATACAATGAGCAGTTCTTC. It yields the protein CATTATSEEWYRYNEQFF.

V is TRBV16 and J is TRBJ1-6, with D uncertain. The CDR3 totals 16 residues. Germline V CDR1 and CDR2: KGHSY, FQNENV. Between the trimmed V and J ends, which lost 0 bases and 7 bases, there was a span of 13 bases. Here the CDR3 reads CASSQSGGLYNSPLHF. The CDR3 coding sequence is TGTGCCAGCAGCCAATCAGGAGGGCTCTACAATTCACCCCTCCACTTT.

This clone has only a few counts. The chain is built from TRBV5-4 and TRBJ1-2, with TRBD1 matching over 9 bases. V shed 5 bases, J shed 4 bases, and the junction held 6 bases outside the gene matches. The CDR3 sequence is 14 residues long. CDR1 is SGHNT, CDR2 YYREEE, per germline (reference sequence). DNA of the CDR3: TGTGCCAGCAGGCCCGGGACAGGGAGCTATGGCTACACCTTC. This codes for CASRPGTGSYGYTF.